The rows below give T cell receptor beta chains drawn from one sample of a study of blood T cell repertoires in COVID-19. Only in-frame clones appear in the TCRdb table, and some are missing; sequencing was by immunoSEQ multiplex PCR. The sample gives 200,000 to 250,000 clones, about four fifths of which show up once; less than 3.5% is in the top ten. Sequenced: peripheral blood. The receptor source for this set is a woman aged 18 to 35 with acute or convalescent COVID-19. Each CDR3 is given without its conserved first and last residue. Fields, in order: CDR3 protein, V gene.

CDR3: ASSPIPSGRAAETQY; V: TRBV7-2
CDR3: ASSLGTGANSPLH; V: TRBV18
CDR3: ASRNDPRNYGYT; V: TRBV5-1
CDR3: ASSPGSPLGYT; V: TRBV7-9
CDR3: ASSPLRALEYGYT; V: TRBV18
CDR3: AISEPPATEKLF; V: TRBV10-3
CDR3: ASSQGFSGTEAF; V: TRBV4-3
CDR3: ASSFPPWGDQETQY; V: TRBV5-1
CDR3: ASSQGGGTRQETQY; V: TRBV14
CDR3: ASSYDYYGYT; V: TRBV6-6
CDR3: ASSQDSRAGVGTQY; V: TRBV4-1
CDR3: ASSHNPSGRSYNEQF; V: TRBV7-2
CDR3: ASSLQQTGNYGYT; V: TRBV28
CDR3: ATSRVTSWTGELF; V: TRBV15
CDR3: ASSLSGRGNNEQF; V: TRBV7-8
CDR3: ASSTTGINEQF; V: TRBV27
CDR3: ASTLLLGLAGDLTDTQY; V: TRBV2
CDR3: ASSMGQGYTEAF; V: TRBV19
CDR3: ASAQGKGDGYT; V: TRBV7-2
CDR3: AWSTLLTGTGELF; V: TRBV30
CDR3: ASSLTGAEGNEQF; V: TRBV13
CDR3: ASSQETGHKF; V: TRBV2
CDR3: ASSPHGELNTIY; V: TRBV3-1/TRBV3-2
CDR3: ASSQGLAGLSYEQY; V: TRBV28
CDR3: ASSLATSGAEQF; V: TRBV5-4
CDR3: ASSEAGTGGRNTGELF; V: TRBV2
CDR3: ASSQGLGAGLYEQY; V: TRBV4-3
CDR3: ASSFGELRYGYT; V: TRBV5-6
CDR3: ASSHTSGSEETQY; V: TRBV5-1
CDR3: SVRERHEAF; V: TRBV29-1
CDR3: AWGRQGSSGNTIY; V: TRBV30
CDR3: ATSRESRGDEQF; V: TRBV15
CDR3: ASSPGLAGVSYEQY; V: TRBV7-6
CDR3: ASSDLSRRTIY; V: TRBV6-1
CDR3: ASTPLGQQNTEAF; V: TRBV9
CDR3: ASSQVKLSYEQY; V: TRBV3-1/TRBV3-2
CDR3: ASTSATSGTDTQY; V: TRBV5-4
CDR3: ASSQDRERGEQY; V: TRBV19
CDR3: ASSDGQGMNTEAF; V: TRBV5-1
CDR3: ATTLDTGELF; V: TRBV3-1/TRBV3-2
CDR3: ASSRRLERGYEQY; V: TRBV4-1
CDR3: ASSHVEDSNQPQH; V: TRBV16
CDR3: AWSLKLAALTDTQY; V: TRBV30